This T cell receptor beta chain was captured by sequencing in a study of cytomegalovirus exposure and HLA in healthy donors. Study-level results: High sensitivity and specificity were reportedly achieved when the classifier diagnosed cytomegalovirus status.

This clone was seen only once. What it binds is not known. Libraries were prepared by immunoSEQ multiplex PCR; TCRdb keeps only in-frame clonotypes and omits some of them. This sample has about 130,000 clones, with approximately 92% found just once. Losses at the gene ends were 3 bases for V and 4 bases for J; bases not matched to a gene: 3. The CDR3 is 15 residues long. CDR1 and CDR2 from the germline V gene are SGHVS and FNYEAQ. This clonotype was sampled from a woman aged 18-30 years in good health and CMV-seropositive. Sequenced material: PBMCs. The chain uses TRBV7-6 and TRBJ1-6; 7 nucleotides line up with TRBD1. CDR3 DNA sequence: TGTGCCAGCAGCTTTGACAGGGAGTATAATTCACCCCTCCACTTT. It yields the protein CASSFDREYNSPLHF.